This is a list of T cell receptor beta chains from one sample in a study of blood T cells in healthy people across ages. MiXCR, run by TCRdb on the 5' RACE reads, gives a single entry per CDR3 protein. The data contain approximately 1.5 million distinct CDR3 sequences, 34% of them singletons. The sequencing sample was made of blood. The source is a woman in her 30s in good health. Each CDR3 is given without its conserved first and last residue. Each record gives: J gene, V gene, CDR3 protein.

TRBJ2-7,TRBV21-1,ASSKDAGGRVYEQY
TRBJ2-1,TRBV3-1,ASSHRDRNNEQF
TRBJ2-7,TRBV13,ASGGRAGEQY
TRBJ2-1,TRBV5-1,ASSLGLAGGPHNEQF
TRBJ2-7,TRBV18,ASSQEAIYEQY
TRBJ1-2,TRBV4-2,ASSQDTLGQGGYGYT
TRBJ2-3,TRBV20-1,SAAWTPNPDTQY
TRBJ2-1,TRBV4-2,ASSTSRTSGSYNEQF
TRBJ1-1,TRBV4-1,ASSNRDGMNTEAF
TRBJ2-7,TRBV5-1,ASSPGPFRDYEQY
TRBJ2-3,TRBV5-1,ASSSGRLGFDTQY
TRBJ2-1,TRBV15,ATSRAASGNEQF
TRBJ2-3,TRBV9,ASSGGSGLVTDTQY
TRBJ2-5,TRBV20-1,SAYSGVQETQY
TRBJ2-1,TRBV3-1,ASSPAPLAGGANEQF
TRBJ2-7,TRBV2,ASSEQSPPYEQY